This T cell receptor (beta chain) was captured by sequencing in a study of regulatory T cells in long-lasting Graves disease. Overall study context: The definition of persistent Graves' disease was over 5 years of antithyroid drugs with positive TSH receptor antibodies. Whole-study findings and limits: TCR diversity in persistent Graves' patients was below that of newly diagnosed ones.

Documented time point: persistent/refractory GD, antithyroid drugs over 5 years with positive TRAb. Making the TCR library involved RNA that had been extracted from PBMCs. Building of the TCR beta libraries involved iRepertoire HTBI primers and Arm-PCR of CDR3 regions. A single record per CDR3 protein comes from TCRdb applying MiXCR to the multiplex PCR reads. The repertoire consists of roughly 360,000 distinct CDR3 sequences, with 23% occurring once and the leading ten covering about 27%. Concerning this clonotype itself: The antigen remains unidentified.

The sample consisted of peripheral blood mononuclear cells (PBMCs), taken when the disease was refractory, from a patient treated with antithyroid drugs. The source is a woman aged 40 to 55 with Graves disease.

The CDR3 DNA reads TGTCCAACCCGATCATCGGCGGGACAGGTGCTTTACTATGGCTACACCTTC. Protein product: CPTRSSAGQVLYYGYTF. The V call is TRBV19, the J call TRBJ1-2; 8 bases agree with TRBD1. There are 17 residues in the CDR3. Germline V gives CDR1 LNHDA, CDR2 SQIVND (reference sequence).